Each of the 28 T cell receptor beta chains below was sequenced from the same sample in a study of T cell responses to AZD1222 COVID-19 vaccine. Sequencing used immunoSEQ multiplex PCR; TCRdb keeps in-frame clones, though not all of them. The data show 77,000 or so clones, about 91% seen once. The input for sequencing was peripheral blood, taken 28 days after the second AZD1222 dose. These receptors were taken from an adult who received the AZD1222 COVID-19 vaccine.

The CDR3 coding sequence is TGTGCCAGCTCACCGACGGGCTACGGCAATCAGCCCCAGCATTTT. It encodes CASSPTGYGNQPQHF. The chain has TRBV18 and TRBJ1-5; no clear D. V was pared by 3 bases and J by 2 bases, with 11 bases between. This CDR3 spans 15 amino acids. The germline gives CDR1 KGHSH, CDR2 LQKENI.

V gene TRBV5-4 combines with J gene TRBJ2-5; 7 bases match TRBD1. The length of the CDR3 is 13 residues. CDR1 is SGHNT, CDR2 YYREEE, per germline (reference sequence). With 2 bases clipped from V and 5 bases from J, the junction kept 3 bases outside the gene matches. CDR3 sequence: CASSFDRAETQYF. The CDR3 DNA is TGTGCCAGCAGCTTCGACAGGGCCGAGACCCAGTACTTC.

DNA of the CDR3: TGCAGCGTTGAAAGGCAGCTAGCCAAAAACATTCAGTACTTC. Translating gives CSVERQLAKNIQYF. The chain has TRBV29-1 and TRBJ2-4; unclear D gene. The CDR3 sequence is 14 residues long. Trimming cost V 2 bases and J 0 bases, with 8 bases left between them. Per the germline V gene, CDR1 is SQVTM and CDR2 is ANQGSEA.

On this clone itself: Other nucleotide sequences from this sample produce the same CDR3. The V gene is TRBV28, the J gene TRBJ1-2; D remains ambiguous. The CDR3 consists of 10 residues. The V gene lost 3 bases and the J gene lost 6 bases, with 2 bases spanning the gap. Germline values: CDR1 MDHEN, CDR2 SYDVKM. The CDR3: CASSFNGYTF. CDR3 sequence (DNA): TGTGCCAGCAGTTTCAATGGCTACACCTTC.

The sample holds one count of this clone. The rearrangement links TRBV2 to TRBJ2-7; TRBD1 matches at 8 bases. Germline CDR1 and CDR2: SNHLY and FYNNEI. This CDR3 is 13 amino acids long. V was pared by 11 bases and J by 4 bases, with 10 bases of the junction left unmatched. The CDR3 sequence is CAGSRGQEYEQYF. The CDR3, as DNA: TGTGCCGGAAGCAGGGGGCAGGAATACGAGCAGTACTTC. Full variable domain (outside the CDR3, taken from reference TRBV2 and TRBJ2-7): EPEVTQTPSHQVTQMGQEVILRCVPISNHLYFYWYRQILGQKVEFLVSFYNNEISEKSEIFDDQFSVERPDGSNFTLKIRSTKLEDSAMYFCAGSRGQEYEQYFGPGTRLTVT.

The CDR3 bases are TGTGCCAGCAGCCGACAGGGATCAGTTCAGCCCCAGCATTTT. Its translation: CASSRQGSVQPQHF. The rearrangement links TRBV28 to TRBJ1-5, with 7 bases matching TRBD1. Germline CDR1 and CDR2: MDHEN and SYDVKM. The ends lost 6 bases at V and 6 bases at J; junction bases unmatched: 8. The CDR3 loop spans 14 amino acids.

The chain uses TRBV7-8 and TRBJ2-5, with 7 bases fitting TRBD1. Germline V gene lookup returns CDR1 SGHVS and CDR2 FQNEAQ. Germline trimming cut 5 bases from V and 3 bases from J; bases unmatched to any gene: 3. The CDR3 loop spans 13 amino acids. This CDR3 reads CASSGDREETQYF. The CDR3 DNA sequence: TGTGCCAGCAGCGGGGACAGAGAAGAGACCCAGTACTTC.

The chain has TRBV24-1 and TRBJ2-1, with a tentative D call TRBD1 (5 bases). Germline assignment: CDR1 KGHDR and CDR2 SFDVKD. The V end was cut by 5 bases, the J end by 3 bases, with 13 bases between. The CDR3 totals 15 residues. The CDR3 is CATSGALQGYNEQFF. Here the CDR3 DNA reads TGTGCCACCAGTGGGGCCCTCCAGGGCTACAATGAGCAGTTCTTC.

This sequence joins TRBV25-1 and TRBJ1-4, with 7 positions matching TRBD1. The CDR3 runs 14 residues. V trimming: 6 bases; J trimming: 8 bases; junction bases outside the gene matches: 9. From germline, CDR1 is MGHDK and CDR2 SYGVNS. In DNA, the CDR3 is TGTGCCAGCAGCCCCGCCAGGGGGAGGGAAAAACTGTTTTTT. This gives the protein CASSPARGREKLFF. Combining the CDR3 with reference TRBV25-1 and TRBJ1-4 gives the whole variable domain EADIYQTPRYLVIGTGKKITLECSQTMGHDKMYWYQQDPGMELHLIHYSYGVNSTEKGDLSSESTVSRIRTEHFPLTLESARPSHTSQYLCASSPARGREKLFFGSGTQLSVL.

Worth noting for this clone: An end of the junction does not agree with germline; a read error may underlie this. The CDR3 nucleotides read TGTGCCAGCAGTTTCTCGGGCAGGCCCTACTTC. It encodes CASSFSGRPYF. The V call is TRBV28, the J call TRBJ1-2; D gene unclear. Germline CDR1 reads MDHEN; CDR2 reads SYDVKM. This CDR3 comprises 11 residues.

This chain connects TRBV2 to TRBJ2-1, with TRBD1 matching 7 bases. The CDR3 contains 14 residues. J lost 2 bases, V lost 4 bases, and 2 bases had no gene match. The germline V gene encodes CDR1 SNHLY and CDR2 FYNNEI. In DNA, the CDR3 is TGTGCCAGCAGTGGGGGACAGACCTACAATGAGCAGTTCTTC. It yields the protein CASSGGQTYNEQFF.

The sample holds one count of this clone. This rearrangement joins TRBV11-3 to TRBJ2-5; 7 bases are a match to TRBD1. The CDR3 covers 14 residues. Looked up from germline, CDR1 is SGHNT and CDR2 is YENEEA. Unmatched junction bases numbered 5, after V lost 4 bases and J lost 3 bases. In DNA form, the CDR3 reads TGTGCCAGCAGCTCCGGGACAGCTAAAGAGACCCAGTACTTC. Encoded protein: CASSSGTAKETQYF.

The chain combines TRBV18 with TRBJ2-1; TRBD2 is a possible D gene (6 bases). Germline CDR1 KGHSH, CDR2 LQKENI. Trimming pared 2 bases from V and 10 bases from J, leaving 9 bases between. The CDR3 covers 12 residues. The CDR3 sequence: CASSPGGMEQFF. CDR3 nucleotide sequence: TGTGCCAGCTCACCAGGCGGGATGGAGCAGTTCTTC.

CDR3 nucleotide sequence: TGTGCCAGTAGTTCCCAACACCACACCGGGGAGCTGTTTTTT. Amino acid sequence: CASSSQHHTGELFF. This chain connects TRBV19 to TRBJ2-2; D remains ambiguous. This CDR3 has 14 amino acids. Germline V gene lookup returns CDR1 LNHDA and CDR2 SQIVND (reference sequence). Trimming stripped 5 bases from V and 3 bases from J, with 10 bases between.

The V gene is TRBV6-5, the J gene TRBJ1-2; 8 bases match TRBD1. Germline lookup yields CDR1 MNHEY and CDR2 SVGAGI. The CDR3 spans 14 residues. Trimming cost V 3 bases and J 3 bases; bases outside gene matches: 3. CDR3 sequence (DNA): TGTGCCAGCAGTTATTCGACAGGGGACTATGGCTACACCTTC. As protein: CASSYSTGDYGYTF.

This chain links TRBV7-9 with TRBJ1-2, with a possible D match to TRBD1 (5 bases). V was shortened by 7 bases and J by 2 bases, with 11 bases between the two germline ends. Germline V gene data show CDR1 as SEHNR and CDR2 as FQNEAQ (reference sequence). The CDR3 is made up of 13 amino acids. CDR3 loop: CASTDSGNYGYTF. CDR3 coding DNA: TGTGCCAGCACTGACAGTGGGAACTATGGCTACACCTTC.

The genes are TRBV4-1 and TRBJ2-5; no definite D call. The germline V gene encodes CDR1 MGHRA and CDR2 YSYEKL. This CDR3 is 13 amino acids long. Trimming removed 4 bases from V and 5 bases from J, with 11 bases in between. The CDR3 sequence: CASSRAPRETQYF. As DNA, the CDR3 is TGCGCCAGCAGCCGAGCCCCCCGGGAGACCCAGTACTTC.

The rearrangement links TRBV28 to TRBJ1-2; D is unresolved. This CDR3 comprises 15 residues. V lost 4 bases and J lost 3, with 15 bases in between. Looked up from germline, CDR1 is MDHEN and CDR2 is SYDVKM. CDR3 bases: TGTGCCAGCAGTTCCCCCGGCGACAAATACTATGGCTACACCTTC. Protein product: CASSSPGDKYYGYTF.

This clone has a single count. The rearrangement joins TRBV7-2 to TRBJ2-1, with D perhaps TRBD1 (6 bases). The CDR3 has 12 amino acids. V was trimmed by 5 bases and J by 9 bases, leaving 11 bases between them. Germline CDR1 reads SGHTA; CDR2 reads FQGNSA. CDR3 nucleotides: TGTGCCAGCAGCCCTGGACAGTTTGAGCAGTTCTTC. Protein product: CASSPGQFEQFF.

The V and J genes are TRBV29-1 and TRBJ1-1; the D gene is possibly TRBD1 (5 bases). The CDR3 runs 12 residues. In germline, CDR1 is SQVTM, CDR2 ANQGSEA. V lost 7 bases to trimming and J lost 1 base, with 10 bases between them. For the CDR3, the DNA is TGCAGCGCCGGACACCCGAACACTGAAGCTTTCTTT. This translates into CSAGHPNTEAFF.

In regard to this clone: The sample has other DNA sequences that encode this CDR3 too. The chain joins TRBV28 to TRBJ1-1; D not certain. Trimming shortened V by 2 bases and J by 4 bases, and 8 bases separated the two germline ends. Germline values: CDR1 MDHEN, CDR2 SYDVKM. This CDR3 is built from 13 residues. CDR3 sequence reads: CASSLGGGTEAFF. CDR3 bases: TGTGCCAGCAGTTTAGGAGGAGGCACTGAAGCTTTCTTT.

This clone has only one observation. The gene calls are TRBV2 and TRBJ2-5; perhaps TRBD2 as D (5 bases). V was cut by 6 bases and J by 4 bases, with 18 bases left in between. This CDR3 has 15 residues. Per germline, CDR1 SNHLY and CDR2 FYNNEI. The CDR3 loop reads CASSPVAHKRETQYF. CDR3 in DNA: TGTGCCAGCAGCCCGGTAGCGCACAAACGAGAGACCCAGTACTTC.

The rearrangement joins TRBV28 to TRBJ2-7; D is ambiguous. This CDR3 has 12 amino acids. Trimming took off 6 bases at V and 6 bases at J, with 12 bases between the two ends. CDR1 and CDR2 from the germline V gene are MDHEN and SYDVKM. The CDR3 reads CASSISRPEQYF. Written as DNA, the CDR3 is TGTGCCAGCAGCATTTCCCGCCCCGAGCAGTACTTC.

The CDR3 DNA follows: TGTGCCAGCACTTCGGACAGGGCGGTGGCTGAAGCTTTCTTT. Amino acids: CASTSDRAVAEAFF. V gene TRBV6-5 combines with J gene TRBJ1-1; 8 bases are a match to TRBD1. The CDR3 spans 14 residues. CDR1 MNHEY and CDR2 SVGAGI come from the germline V gene. V dropped 7 bases and J dropped 6; count of bases not matched to a gene: 10.

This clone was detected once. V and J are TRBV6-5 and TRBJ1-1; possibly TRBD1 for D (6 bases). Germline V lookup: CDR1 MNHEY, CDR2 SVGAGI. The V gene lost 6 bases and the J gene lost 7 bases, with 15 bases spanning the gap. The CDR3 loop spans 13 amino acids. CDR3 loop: CASSTQGGREAFF. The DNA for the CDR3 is TGTGCCAGCAGCACACAAGGGGGACGTGAAGCTTTCTTT.

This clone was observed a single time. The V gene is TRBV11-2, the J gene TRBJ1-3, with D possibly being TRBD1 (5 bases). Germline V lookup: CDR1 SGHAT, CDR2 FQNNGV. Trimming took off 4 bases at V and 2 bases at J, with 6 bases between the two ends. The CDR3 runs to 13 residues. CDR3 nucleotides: TGTGCCAGCAGCTGGGGGACTGGAAACACCATATATTTT. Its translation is CASSWGTGNTIYF. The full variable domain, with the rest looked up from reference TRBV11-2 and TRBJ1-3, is EAGVAQSPRYKIIEKRQSVAFWCNPISGHATLYWYQQILGQGPKLLIQFQNNGVVDDSQLPKDRFSAERLKGVDSTLKIQPAKLEDSAVYLCASSWGTGNTIYFGEGSWLTVV.

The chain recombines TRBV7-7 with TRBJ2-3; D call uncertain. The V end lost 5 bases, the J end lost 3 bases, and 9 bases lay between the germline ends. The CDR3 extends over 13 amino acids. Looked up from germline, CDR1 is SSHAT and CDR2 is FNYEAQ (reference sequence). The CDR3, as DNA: TGTGCCAGCAGCCTTTTATTGACAGATACGCAGTATTTT. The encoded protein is CASSLLLTDTQYF.

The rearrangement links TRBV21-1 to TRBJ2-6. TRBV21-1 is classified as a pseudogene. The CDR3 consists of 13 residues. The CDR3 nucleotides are TGTGCCAGCAGCAGATTTGGGGCCAACGTCCTGACTTTC. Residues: CASSRFGANVLTF.